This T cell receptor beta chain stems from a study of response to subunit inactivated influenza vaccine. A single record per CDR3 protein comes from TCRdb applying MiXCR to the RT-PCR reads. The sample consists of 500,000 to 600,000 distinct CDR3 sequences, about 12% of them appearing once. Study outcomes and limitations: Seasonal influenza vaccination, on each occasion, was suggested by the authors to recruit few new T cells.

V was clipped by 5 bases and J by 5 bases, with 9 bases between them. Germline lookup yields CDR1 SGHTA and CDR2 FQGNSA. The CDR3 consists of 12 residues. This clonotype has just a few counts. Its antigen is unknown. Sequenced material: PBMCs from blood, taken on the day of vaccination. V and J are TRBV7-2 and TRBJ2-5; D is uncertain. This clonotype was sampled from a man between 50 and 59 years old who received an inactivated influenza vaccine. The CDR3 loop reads CASSPWSETQYF. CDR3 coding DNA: TGTGCCAGCAGCCCCTGGTCCGAGACCCAGTACTTC.